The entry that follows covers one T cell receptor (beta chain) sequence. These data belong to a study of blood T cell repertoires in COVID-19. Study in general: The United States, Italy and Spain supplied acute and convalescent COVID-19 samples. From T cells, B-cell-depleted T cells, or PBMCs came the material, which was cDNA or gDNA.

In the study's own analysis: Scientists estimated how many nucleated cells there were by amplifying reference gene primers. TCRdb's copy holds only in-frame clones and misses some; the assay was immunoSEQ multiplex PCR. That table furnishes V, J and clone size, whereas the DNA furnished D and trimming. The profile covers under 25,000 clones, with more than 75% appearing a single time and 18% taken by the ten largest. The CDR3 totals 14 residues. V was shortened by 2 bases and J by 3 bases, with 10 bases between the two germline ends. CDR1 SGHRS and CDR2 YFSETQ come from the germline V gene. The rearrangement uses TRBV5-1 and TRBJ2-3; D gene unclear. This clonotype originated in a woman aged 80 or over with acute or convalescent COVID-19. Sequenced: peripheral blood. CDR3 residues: CASSFKPPTDTQYF. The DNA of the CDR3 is TGCGCCAGCAGCTTCAAGCCGCCTACAGATACGCAGTATTTT.